The clone carrying this T cell receptor (beta chain) was observed a handful of times. This specimen belongs to a study of blood T cell repertoires in COVID-19. Repertoires were generated with immunoSEQ multiplex PCR, while TCRdb's copy carries only in-frame clones and drops some. The repertoire includes 450,000 or so clones, about 90% of them detected once, and around 0.92% sits in the top ten. Enrollment of patients from Seattle took place during active infection, with longitudinal follow-up. This TCR was sampled from a man younger than 35 with COVID-19, enrolled during active disease. The sequenced material came from peripheral blood.

CDR3: CASSPGGTGIGSDTQYF. The CDR3 DNA follows: TGCGCCAGCAGCCCCGGGGGGACAGGGATTGGTTCAGATACGCAGTATTTT. The V and J genes are TRBV5-1 and TRBJ2-3, with TRBD1 matching over 9 bases. This CDR3 spans 17 amino acids. Germline V gene data show CDR1 as SGHRS and CDR2 as YFSETQ. V trimming: 4 bases; J trimming: 4 bases; junction bases outside the gene matches: 13.